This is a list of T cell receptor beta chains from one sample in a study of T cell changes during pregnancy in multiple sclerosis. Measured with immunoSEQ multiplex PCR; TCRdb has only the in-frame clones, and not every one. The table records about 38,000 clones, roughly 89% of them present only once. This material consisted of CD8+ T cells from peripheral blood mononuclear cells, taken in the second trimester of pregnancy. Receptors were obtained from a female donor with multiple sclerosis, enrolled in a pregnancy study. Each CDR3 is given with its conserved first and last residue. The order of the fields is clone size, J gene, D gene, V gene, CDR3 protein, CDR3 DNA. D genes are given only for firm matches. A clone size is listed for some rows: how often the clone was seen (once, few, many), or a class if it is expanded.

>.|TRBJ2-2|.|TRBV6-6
CASEDIGSSTGELFF
TGTGCCAGCGAGGATATCGGGAGCTCAACCGGGGAGCTGTTTTTT
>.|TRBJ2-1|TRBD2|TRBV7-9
CASSQRSNLAGVNEQFF
TGTGCCAGCAGCCAACGCTCAAACCTAGCGGGGGTGAATGAGCAGTTCTTC
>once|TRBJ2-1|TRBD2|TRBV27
CASSLSGSRDEQFF
TGTGCCAGCAGTTTAAGCGGGAGTAGGGATGAGCAGTTCTTC
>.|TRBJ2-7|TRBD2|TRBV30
CAWDGGVEQYF
TGTGCCTGGGACGGGGGGGTCGAGCAGTACTTC
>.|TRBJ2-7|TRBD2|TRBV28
CASSNTLAGKYEQYF
TGTGCCAGCAGCAATACACTAGCGGGAAAATACGAGCAGTACTTC
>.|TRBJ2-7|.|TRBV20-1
CSAKGYEQYF
TGCAGTGCAAAGGGGTACGAGCAGTACTTC
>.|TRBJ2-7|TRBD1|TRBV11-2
CASSLDRAKGAASYEQYF
TGTGCCAGCAGCTTAGATAGGGCCAAGGGGGCGGCTTCCTACGAGCAGTACTTC
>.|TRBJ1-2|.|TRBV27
CACGGPLYTF
TGTGCCTGTGGCGGTCCTCTCTACACCTTC
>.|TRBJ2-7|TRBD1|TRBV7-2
CARTPGQFYEQYF
TGTGCCAGAACACCGGGACAGTTCTACGAGCAGTACTTC
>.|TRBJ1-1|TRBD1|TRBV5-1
CASRPGQGLEAFF
TGCGCCAGCAGGCCGGGACAGGGGCTTGAAGCTTTCTTT
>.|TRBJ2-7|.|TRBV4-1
CASSQEETGLSYEQYF
TGCGCCAGCAGCCAAGAAGAGACAGGCCTCTCCTACGAGCAGTACTTC
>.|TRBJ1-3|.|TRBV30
CAWIHHSGNTIYF
TGTGCCTGGATTCATCACTCTGGAAACACCATATATTTT